Listed below are T cell receptor beta chains from one sample, sequenced in a study of T-cell reconstitution after alpha-beta-depleted transplantation in children. TCRdb itself ran the PCR reads through MiXCR, one entry per CDR3 protein. The repertoire holds approximately 590,000 distinct CDR3 sequences, with 10% to 13% as singletons. Sequencing used PBMCs from the stem cell graft donor, obtained from the stem cell graft. The origin of the receptors is a human donor who donated a stem cell graft to a child with acute myeloid leukemia. Each CDR3 is given with its conserved first and last residue. The D gene is left open where the match is weak. Clone size is not always given. Where it is, it says once, few, many or a class for expanded clones.

clone size	J gene	V gene	D gene	CDR3 protein	CDR3 DNA
NA	TRBJ2-1	TRBV14	TRBD2	CASCKGTTAYNEQFF	TGTGCCAGCTGTAAGGGGACTACCGCCTACAATGAGCAGTTCTTC
NA	TRBJ1-1	TRBV29-1	NA	CTSSGPNTEAFF	TGCACCTCGTCGGGGCCGAACACTGAAGCTTTCTTT
many	TRBJ2-1	TRBV7-9	TRBD2	CASRRTSGSSYNEQFF	TGTGCCAGCAGGCGGACTAGCGGGAGCTCCTACAATGAGCAGTTCTTC
NA	TRBJ1-2	TRBV6-5	NA	CASSWGSATYGYTF	TGTGCCAGCAGTTGGGGCAGCGCTACCTATGGCTACACCTTC
few	TRBJ2-7	TRBV6-2/TRBV6-3	NA	CASSYDPGASHEQYF	TGTGCCAGCAGTTACGATCCGGGAGCTTCCCACGAGCAGTACTTC
few	TRBJ2-5	TRBV7-2	NA	CASSDIPDGTQYF	TGTGCCAGCAGCGACATCCCGGACGGGACCCAGTACTTC
NA	TRBJ2-7	TRBV29-1	TRBD1	CSVRFRQGPSYEQYF	TGCAGCGTTCGGTTTAGACAGGGGCCCTCCTACGAGCAGTACTTC
many	TRBJ2-1	TRBV5-1	TRBD2	CASSLTSGAVNEQFF	TGCGCCAGCAGCCTAACTAGCGGGGCGGTCAATGAGCAGTTCTTC
many	TRBJ2-3	TRBV6-4	NA	CASSPNGGSDTQYF	TGTGCCAGCAGCCCAAACGGGGGATCAGATACGCAGTATTTT
few	TRBJ1-4	TRBV11-2	NA	CASSFPPERGKYATNEKLFF	TGTGCCAGCAGCTTCCCCCCGGAAAGGGGAAAGTATGCAACTAATGAAAAACTGTTTTTT
few	TRBJ2-7	TRBV27	TRBD2	CASSPSGRSNEQYF	TGTGCCAGCAGCCCTAGCGGGAGGAGTAACGAGCAGTACTTC
many	TRBJ2-1	TRBV29-1	NA	CSGGGASGYGNEQFF	TGCAGCGGAGGAGGGGCAAGTGGCTATGGCAATGAGCAGTTCTTC
NA	TRBJ1-5	TRBV29-1	NA	CSAALGGVGQPQHF	TGCAGCGCCGCCTTGGGGGGAGTGGGACAGCCCCAGCATTTT
NA	TRBJ2-1	TRBV5-1	NA	CASSPFQGGGVRNEQFF	TGCGCCAGCAGCCCTTTTCAGGGAGGGGGAGTGCGTAATGAGCAGTTCTTC
few	TRBJ1-5	TRBV2	TRBD1	CASSGTGTGGPTYNQPQHF	TGTGCCAGCAGTGGGACCGGGACAGGGGGCCCGACATACAATCAGCCCCAGCATTTT
few	TRBJ2-5	TRBV10-3	TRBD1	CAIMGQGETQYF	TGTGCCATCATGGGACAGGGTGAGACCCAGTACTTC
many	TRBJ2-4	TRBV24-1	NA	CATKPLAKNIQYF	TGTGCCACGAAGCCACTAGCCAAAAACATTCAGTACTTC
many	TRBJ2-2	TRBV4-3	NA	CASSQAHGRGPYTGELFF	TGCGCCAGCAGCCAAGCCCATGGGAGGGGGCCATACACCGGGGAGCTGTTTTTT
NA	TRBJ2-3	TRBV3-1	TRBD2	CASSETSDTDTQYF	TGTGCCAGCAGCGAGACTAGCGACACAGATACGCAGTATTTT
few	TRBJ1-2	TRBV4-1	NA	CASSQEGLGSSRGYTF	TGCGCCAGCAGCCAAGAGGGGCTCGGCAGTTCTAGGGGCTACACCTTC
few	TRBJ2-1	TRBV7-9	NA	CASSLASLAVTNEQFF	TGTGCCAGCAGCTTAGCGAGCCTAGCAGTAACCAATGAGCAGTTCTTC
NA	TRBJ1-5	TRBV19	TRBD1	CASSIRTGVEGSNQPQHF	TGTGCCAGTAGTATAAGGACAGGGGTCGAGGGAAGCAATCAGCCCCAGCATTTT
NA	TRBJ2-5	TRBV4-3	TRBD1	CASSQGQGLATQYF	TGCGCCAGCAGCCAAGGACAGGGTTTAGCGACCCAGTACTTC
many	TRBJ2-5	TRBV29-1	NA	CSVGPGSWQETQYF	TGCAGCGTTGGGCCAGGCAGCTGGCAAGAGACCCAGTACTTC
many	TRBJ2-3	TRBV20-1	NA	CSAADGGWGTDTQYF	TGCAGTGCTGCCGACGGGGGATGGGGCACAGATACGCAGTATTTT
NA	TRBJ1-6	TRBV7-9	NA	CASSPGQTNSPLHF	TGTGCCAGCAGCCCCGGACAGACGAATTCACCCCTCCACTTT
many	TRBJ2-3	TRBV20-1	NA	CSARRGSGEDTQYF	TGCAGTGCTAGACGGGGCTCAGGGGAAGATACGCAGTATTTT
NA	TRBJ1-5	TRBV5-1	NA	CASSLSPRVDSNQPQHF	TGCGCCAGCAGCTTGTCGCCCCGAGTGGATAGCAATCAGCCCCAGCATTTT
few	TRBJ2-3	TRBV11-2	NA	CASTSFLDVRMSPQDTQYF	TGTGCCAGTACCTCTTTTCTTGACGTAAGGATGTCACCCCAAGATACGCAGTATTTT
few	TRBJ2-2	TRBV25-1	NA	CASSEPTEGTGELFF	TGTGCCAGCAGTGAACCTACCGAGGGTACCGGGGAGCTGTTTTTT
many	TRBJ2-7	TRBV4-3	NA	CASSQGSGTPPYLSYEQYF	TGCGCCAGCAGCCAAGGGTCCGGGACACCACCTTATCTCTCCTACGAGCAGTACTTC
few	TRBJ1-1	TRBV29-1	NA	CSVEDVGSRMAEAFF	TGCAGCGTTGAAGATGTCGGCTCCCGGATGGCTGAAGCTTTCTTT
few	TRBJ2-4	TRBV6-1	TRBD2	CASSQLAGPRGLAKNIQYF	TGTGCCAGCAGCCAACTAGCGGGACCTCGAGGTCTAGCCAAAAACATTCAGTACTTC
many	TRBJ1-4	TRBV18	TRBD1	CASSLGSGTGGTNEKLFF	TGTGCCAGCTCACTCGGATCCGGGACAGGGGGCACTAATGAAAAACTGTTTTTT